The rows below give T cell receptor beta chains drawn from one sample of a study of tumor-infiltrating lymphocytes in primary liver carcinoma. TCRdb fed the multiplex PCR reads into MiXCR, producing one record per CDR3 protein. The table has about 330,000 distinct CDR3 sequences, roughly two thirds seen once. The sequencing sample was made of peripheral blood. These receptors originate from a man aged 40-55 years with primary liver carcinoma and hepatitis B virus infection. The CDR3 runs from the conserved cysteine through the conserved F or W.

j_call | v_call | cdr3_aa
TRBJ2-5 | TRBV6-5 | CVSSRESPLSETQYF
TRBJ2-5 | TRBV10-3 | CAISEGLAAGETQYF
TRBJ2-2 | TRBV28 | CASSLPLNGELFF
TRBJ2-5 | TRBV6-5 | CASSYGTGVVQTQYF
TRBJ2-7 | TRBV6-5 | CASRAYHRGYEQYF
TRBJ2-1 | TRBV11-2 | CANWRTGEGGNEQFF
TRBJ2-3 | TRBV5-4 | CASSLDRGYTDTQYF
TRBJ2-1 | TRBV10-3 | CAISELDREPYNEQFF
TRBJ2-1 | TRBV11-2 | CASSLFGTSAGEQFF
TRBJ2-7 | TRBV11-2 | CAGSSTWYEQYF
TRBJ2-7 | TRBV6-5 | CASTLKPGPPLGEQYF
TRBJ2-3 | TRBV10-1 | CASSESGTSGTDTQYF
TRBJ2-5 | TRBV20-1 | CGTRQGVETQYF
TRBJ2-1 | TRBV5-5 | CASSSRQGAREQFF